The 29 T cell receptor beta chains below were found in one sample sequenced in a study of blood T cell repertoires in COVID-19. Sequencing was performed with immunoSEQ multiplex PCR; in TCRdb, only in-frame clones are kept and a portion is missing. The sample holds tens of thousands of clones; under 90% are singletons and the top ten take roughly 40%. Sample: peripheral blood. The receptors originated from an elderly man with acute or convalescent COVID-19.

V gene TRBV5-6 combines with J gene TRBJ1-2; 8 bases are a match to TRBD1. From germline, CDR1 is SGHDT and CDR2 YYEEEE. The CDR3 is 15 residues long. The V gene end was trimmed by 0 bases and the J gene end by 8 bases; junction bases not matched to a gene: 9. The CDR3 spells CASSLEGRGRGGYTF. The CDR3, as DNA: TGTGCCAGCAGCTTGGAGGGCAGGGGGCGCGGGGGCTACACCTTC.

Only one count was recorded for this clone. This chain connects TRBV4-3 to TRBJ2-1; TRBD2 matches 10 bases. CDR3 length equals 18 residues. Germline assignment: CDR1 LGHNA and CDR2 YSLEER. V gave up 4 bases and J gave up 0 bases; unmatched junction bases: 9. For the CDR3, the DNA is TGCGCCAGCAGCCGAGGAGCGGCTAGCGGGAGCTCCTACAATGAGCAGTTCTTC. Its translation is CASSRGAASGSSYNEQFF.

This clone occurred once. The chain is built from TRBV3-1 (or the pseudogene TRBV3-2) and TRBJ1-1; D remains ambiguous. The germline gives CDR1 LGHDT, CDR2 YNNKEL (reference sequence). The CDR3 spans 11 residues. The V end was cut by 5 bases, the J end by 4 bases, with 5 bases between. CDR3 sequence: CASSIRTEAFF. The CDR3 nucleotides are TGTGCCAGCAGCATTCGCACTGAAGCTTTCTTT.

This chain links TRBV9 with TRBJ1-2; D gene unclear. Germline loops: CDR1 SGDLS, CDR2 YYNGEE. V was cut by 0 bases and J by 4 bases, with 4 bases left in between. The CDR3 is 12 residues long. CDR3 nucleotides: TGTGCCAGCAGCGTAGGGAGCTATGGCTACACCTTC. Protein sequence: CASSVGSYGYTF.

The CDR3 DNA reads TGTGCCAGCAGTGAAGGGGGCGGCACTGAAGCTTTCTTT. It translates to CASSEGGGTEAFF. This chain links TRBV6-4 with TRBJ1-1; 7 bases map to TRBD1. Trimming removed 3 bases from V and 4 bases from J; junction bases left unmatched: 2. This CDR3 is 13 amino acids long. Germline CDR1 MRHNA, CDR2 SNTAGT.

V and J are TRBV19 and TRBJ2-5; 8 positions match TRBD2. V lost 7 bases and J lost 9; bases outside the gene matches: 19. The length of the CDR3 is 16 residues. Germline V lookup: CDR1 LNHDA, CDR2 SQIVND (reference sequence). CDR3 coding DNA: TGTGCCAGTACACGGGGGGGAGGCTTAACGGGAGTACCCCAGTACTTC. This encodes CASTRGGGLTGVPQYF.

This clone was detected a few times. This rearrangement joins TRBV6-6 to TRBJ1-5; 9 bases match TRBD1. Trimming at V came to 2 bases and at J to 8 bases, leaving 4 bases not matched to a gene. The CDR3 is 14 amino acids. Looked up from germline, CDR1 is MNHNY and CDR2 is SVGAGI (reference sequence). The CDR3 DNA reads as TGTGCCAGCAGTTACCCGGGACAGGGAAAGCCCCAGCATTTT. Translation gives CASSYPGQGKPQHF.

The chain employs TRBV12-3 or TRBV12-4 and TRBJ1-1; D call uncertain. The CDR3 length is 13 residues. The V gene lost 6 bases and the J gene lost 6 bases, with 14 bases spanning the gap. The CDR3 region has the DNA TGTGCCAGCAGCCTGGAGCGGAGGGCTGAAGCTTTCTTT. Its translation: CASSLERRAEAFF.

The V call is TRBV11-2, the J call TRBJ2-2, with 7 nucleotides matching TRBD2. The CDR3 extends over 15 amino acids. Germline V gives CDR1 SGHAT, CDR2 FQNNGV. The V segment lost 6 bases and the J segment 5 bases; nucleotides outside the gene matches: 9. The CDR3 region is CASRFRERDTGELFF. Here the CDR3 DNA reads TGTGCCAGCAGATTCCGGGAGCGGGATACCGGGGAGCTGTTTTTT.

This rearrangement joins TRBV2 to TRBJ1-5, with D possibly being TRBD1 (5 bases). Germline assignment: CDR1 SNHLY and CDR2 FYNNEI. Trimming stripped 8 bases from V and 7 bases from J, with 15 bases between. CDR3 length: 13 amino acids. The CDR3 region is CASQGAVNQPQHF. The CDR3 DNA reads as TGTGCCAGCCAGGGTGCGGTAAACCAGCCCCAGCATTTT.

This chain uses TRBV18 with TRBJ1-4, with D tentatively TRBD1 (6 bases). V was shortened by 5 bases and J by 3 bases, with 16 bases between the two germline ends. The CDR3 has 16 amino acids. In germline, CDR1 is KGHSH, CDR2 LQKENI. CDR3 DNA sequence: TGTGCCAGCTCAGCCACCCCCACAGGGTCTAATGAAAAACTGTTTTTT. Translated: CASSATPTGSNEKLFF.

The chain joins TRBV29-1 to TRBJ2-7; D is possibly TRBD1 (5 bases). The V and J ends lost 4 bases and 3 bases respectively, with 13 bases between them. Germline V lookup: CDR1 SQVTM, CDR2 ANQGSEA. This CDR3 has 13 amino acids. CDR3 region: CSVVGGDSYEQYF. The CDR3 nucleotides read TGCAGCGTTGTGGGCGGAGACAGCTACGAGCAGTACTTC.

The chain carries TRBV5-4 and TRBJ1-1, with D possibly matching TRBD1 (6 bases). Germline V gene lookup returns CDR1 SGHNT and CDR2 YYREEE (reference sequence). The V gene lost 3 bases and the J gene lost 4 bases, with 22 bases spanning the gap. This CDR3 has 17 amino acids. The CDR3 sequence is CASSSPPTGSVGTEAFF. The CDR3 DNA reads as TGTGCCAGCAGCTCCCCACCCACAGGGTCTGTGGGCACTGAAGCTTTCTTT.

V and J are TRBV15 and TRBJ2-3; D remains ambiguous. This CDR3 spans 13 amino acids. The V end lost 1 base, the J end lost 5 bases, and 7 bases lay between the germline ends. Germline loops: CDR1 LNHNV, CDR2 YYDKDF (reference sequence). The CDR3 here is CATSRGTGDTQYF. The CDR3 region has the DNA TGTGCCACCAGCAGAGGTACCGGAGATACGCAGTATTTT.

The CDR3 loop reads CASSSPGAGGYNEQFF. Written as DNA, the CDR3 is TGTGCCAGCAGTTCCCCGGGGGCGGGAGGTTACAATGAGCAGTTCTTC. V usage is TRBV27 and J usage is TRBJ2-1; 8 nucleotides line up with TRBD2. With 4 bases clipped from V and 4 bases from J, the junction kept 9 bases outside the gene matches. The CDR3 runs 16 residues. Germline CDR1 is MNHEY and CDR2 is SMNVEV (reference sequence).

There are a few counts of this clone. The chain carries TRBV4-1 and TRBJ2-2; D might be TRBD2 (7 bases). The CDR3 runs to 14 residues. CDR1 is MGHRA and CDR2 is YSYEKL in the germline V gene. V was clipped by 0 bases and J by 12 bases, with 14 bases between them. This CDR3 is CASSQDKGGRKLFF. The DNA for the CDR3 is TGCGCCAGCAGCCAAGATAAGGGGGGGCGCAAGCTGTTTTTT.

The rearrangement uses TRBV18 and TRBJ2-7, with TRBD1 matching 9 bases. V was pared by 3 bases and J by 5 bases, with 8 bases of the junction left unmatched. This CDR3 spans 15 amino acids. The germline V gene has CDR1 KGHSH and CDR2 LQKENI. The CDR3 here is CASSPNRDRVHEQYF. CDR3 DNA: TGTGCCAGCTCACCGAACCGGGACAGGGTCCACGAGCAGTACTTC.

The CDR3 sequence: CASSLAGADTQYF. DNA of the CDR3: TGTGCCAGCAGTCTAGCGGGAGCAGATACGCAGTATTTT. The chain joins TRBV28 to TRBJ2-3; 10 bases line up with TRBD2. V lost 5 bases, J lost 4 bases, and 0 bases stayed unmatched. The germline V gene encodes CDR1 MDHEN and CDR2 SYDVKM. The CDR3 runs 13 residues. Complete variable domain (other parts from reference TRBV28 and TRBJ2-3): DVKVTQSSRYLVKRTGEKVFLECVQDMDHENMFWYRQDPGLGLRLIYFSYDVKMKEKGDIPEGYSVSREKKERFSLILESASTNQTSMYLCASSLAGADTQYFGPGTRLTVL.

This clone was observed once. The V call is TRBV12-3 or TRBV12-4, the J call TRBJ1-5, with unresolved D. Trimming removed 7 bases at V and 3 bases at J, with 7 bases between. The CDR3 consists of 12 residues. The CDR3 here is CASNRDNQPQHF. The CDR3 region has the DNA TGTGCCAGCAACCGGGACAATCAGCCCCAGCATTTT.

The chain carries TRBV7-2 and TRBJ1-6; D perhaps matches TRBD1 (6 bases). The CDR3 consists of 16 residues. Trimming pared 2 bases from V and 0 bases from J, leaving 8 bases between. Germline CDR1 SGHTA, CDR2 FQGNSA. The DNA of the CDR3 is TGTGCCAGCAGCTTATTACAGGGCTCCTATAATTCACCCCTCCACTTT. Translated: CASSLLQGSYNSPLHF.

The V and J genes are TRBV24-1 and TRBJ2-3; TRBD1 matches 7 bases. There are 14 residues in the CDR3. Germline values: CDR1 KGHDR, CDR2 SFDVKD. J was trimmed by 4 bases and V by 4 bases; bases with no gene match: 4. CDR3 nucleotide sequence: TGTGCCACCAGTGACTCGGGGACAGCAGATACGCAGTATTTT. It codes for CATSDSGTADTQYF.

In its sample, this clone was seen once. The chain recombines TRBV7-3 with TRBJ2-1; no firm D call. The ends were cut back, 2 bases at V and 5 bases at J, with 10 bases in the middle. Germline loops: CDR1 SGHTA, CDR2 FQGTGA. The length of the CDR3 is 14 residues. Here the CDR3 reads CASSLSTAHNEQFF. Here the CDR3 DNA reads TGTGCCAGCAGCTTATCAACAGCACACAATGAGCAGTTCTTC.

The chain carries TRBV11-2 and TRBJ2-2; D is unresolved. Germline CDR1 SGHAT, CDR2 FQNNGV. This CDR3 spans 14 amino acids. V was cut by 5 bases and J by 4 bases, with 11 bases left in between. The DNA of the CDR3 is TGTGCCAGCAGCCCCCGAGTCTCCACCGGGGAGCTGTTTTTT. Amino acid sequence: CASSPRVSTGELFF.

This sequence joins TRBV5-1 and TRBJ2-4; 8 bases align to TRBD1. There are 18 residues in the CDR3. Germline V CDR1 and CDR2: SGHRS, YFSETQ. V dropped 0 bases and J dropped 1; count of bases not matched to a gene: 9. CDR3 protein: CASSLAGGEGNAKNIQYF. The CDR3 DNA reads TGCGCCAGCAGCTTGGCAGGGGGCGAGGGTAACGCCAAAAACATTCAGTACTTC.

The CDR3 DNA reads as TGTGCCAGCAGTTGGGAGGGAGGCTATGGCTACACCTTC. Its translation is CASSWEGGYGYTF. J is TRBJ1-2 and V is TRBV27; no reliable D call. Germline V gene lookup returns CDR1 MNHEY and CDR2 SMNVEV (reference sequence). The V and J ends lost 4 bases and 4 bases respectively, with 10 bases between them. The CDR3 spans 13 residues.

By share, this clone ranks as large. The chain uses TRBV19 and TRBJ1-5; D is undetermined. The germline V gene has CDR1 LNHDA and CDR2 SQIVND (reference sequence). Trimming cost V 2 bases and J 7 bases, with 9 bases left between them. The CDR3 totals 13 residues. CDR3 nucleotide sequence: TGTGCCAGTAGTATATCCGTTTCGCAGCCCCAGCATTTT. Translation: CASSISVSQPQHF.

The sample holds a few counts of this clone. The chain recombines TRBV28 with TRBJ2-7; TRBD2 aligns across 11 bases. Trimming at V came to 8 bases and at J to 4 bases, leaving 16 bases not matched to a gene. Germline values: CDR1 MDHEN, CDR2 SYDVKM. CDR3 size: 17 residues. The CDR3: CASSVGHGTSGRYEQYF. Here the CDR3 DNA reads TGTGCCAGCTCCGTGGGACATGGGACTAGCGGACGATACGAGCAGTACTTC.

The chain carries TRBV28 and TRBJ1-2, with D tentatively TRBD1 (6 bases). Between the trimmed V and J ends, which lost 3 bases and 1 base, there was a span of 18 bases. The CDR3 runs 17 residues. Germline CDR1 is MDHEN and CDR2 is SYDVKM. The CDR3 here is CASSFLSGVGINYGYTF. CDR3 sequence (DNA): TGTGCCAGCAGTTTCCTTTCAGGGGTCGGTATTAACTATGGCTACACCTTC.

The genes are TRBV15 and TRBJ1-2; tentative D call: TRBD1 (6 bases). Per germline, CDR1 LNHNV and CDR2 YYDKDF (reference sequence). The V end lost 3 bases, the J end lost 4 bases, and 18 bases lay between the germline ends. The CDR3 contains 16 residues. This CDR3 is CATSSSWTASFYGYTF. As DNA, the CDR3 is TGTGCCACCAGCAGCTCTTGGACAGCGTCCTTCTATGGCTACACCTTC.